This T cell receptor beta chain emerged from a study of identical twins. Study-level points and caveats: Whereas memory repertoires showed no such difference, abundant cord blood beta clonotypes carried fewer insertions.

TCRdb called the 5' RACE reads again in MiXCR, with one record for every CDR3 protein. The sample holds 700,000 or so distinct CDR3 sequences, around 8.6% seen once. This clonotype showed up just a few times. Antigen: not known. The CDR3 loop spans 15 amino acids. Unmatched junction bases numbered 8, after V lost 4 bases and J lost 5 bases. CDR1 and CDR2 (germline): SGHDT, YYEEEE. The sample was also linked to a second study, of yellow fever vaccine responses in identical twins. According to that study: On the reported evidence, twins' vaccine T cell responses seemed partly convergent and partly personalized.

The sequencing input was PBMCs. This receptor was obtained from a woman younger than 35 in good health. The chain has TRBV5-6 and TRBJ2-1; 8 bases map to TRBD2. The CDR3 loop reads CASSVREGVNNEQFF. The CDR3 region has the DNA TGTGCCAGCAGCGTTCGGGAGGGGGTTAACAATGAGCAGTTCTTC.